The 14 T cell receptor beta chains below were found in one sample sequenced in a study of vaccination effects on CD4 cells after COVID-19. No antigens are known for them. Having been cultured for less than 12 days, the cells underwent CD4+ T cell isolation. Two doses of BNT162b2 or mRNA-1273 vaccine were administered to participants. Some clones are missing from TCRdb's copy, which holds only in-frame ones; the method was immunoSEQ multiplex PCR. The table records about 45,000 clones, 72% of them present only once. The specimen comprised CD4+ T cells from PBMCs cultured without peptide, sampled after COVID-19 vaccination. Every receptor here comes from a human donor who received a COVID-19 vaccine.

This chain links TRBV7-2 with TRBJ2-7, with D uncertain. The V end lost 3 bases, the J end lost 11 bases, and 17 bases lay between the germline ends. The CDR3 is 13 residues long. The V gene's germline CDR1 is SGHTA and CDR2 FQGNSA. CDR3 DNA sequence: TGTGCCAGCAGCTTCGTTAGGGATGATCGGGAGTACTTC. Translated: CASSFVRDDREYF. The whole variable domain, remainder taken from reference TRBV7-2 and TRBJ2-7, is GAGVSQSPSNKVTEKGKDVELRCDPISGHTALYWYRQSLGQGLEFLIYFQGNSAPDKSGLPSDRFSAERTGGSVSTLTIQRTQQEDSAVYLCASSFVRDDREYFGPGTRLTVT.

A remark on this clone: Other DNA sequences in the sample encode the same CDR3. The chain recombines TRBV5-1 with TRBJ2-7; the D is unclear. CDR1 and CDR2 from the germline V gene are SGHRS and YFSETQ. Trimming left V 0 bases short and J 2 bases short, with 3 bases between. The CDR3 spans 12 residues. The CDR3, as DNA: TGCGCCAGCAGCTTGGGGGCCTACGAGCAGTACTTC. Protein sequence: CASSLGAYEQYF.

This chain links TRBV5-6 with TRBJ1-1, with a tentative D call TRBD1 (6 bases). Trimming left V 2 bases short and J 3 bases short, with 8 bases between. CDR3 length: 13 residues. Germline lookup yields CDR1 SGHDT and CDR2 YYEEEE. The CDR3 is CASSLQGDTEAFF. CDR3 coding DNA: TGTGCCAGCAGCTTACAGGGCGACACTGAAGCTTTCTTT.

V usage is TRBV27 and J usage is TRBJ1-1; TRBD1 matches 8 bases. There are 17 residues in the CDR3. Germline CDR1 reads MNHEY; CDR2 reads SMNVEV (reference sequence). Trimming at V came to 4 bases and at J to 1 base, leaving 11 bases not matched to a gene. CDR3 sequence reads: CASSSIFQQGGNTEAFF. The CDR3 DNA follows: TGTGCCAGCAGTTCTATATTCCAACAGGGGGGGAACACTGAAGCTTTCTTT.

The V call is TRBV4-1, the J call TRBJ1-5, with a weak D call TRBD1 (5 bases). The CDR3 spans 17 residues. Germline V gene sequence: CDR1 MGHRA, CDR2 YSYEKL. V lost 0 bases to trimming and J lost 6 bases, with 18 bases between them. The CDR3 region has the DNA TGCGCCAGCAGCCAAGAATCAGGGCAGGATTACGGTCAGCCCCAGCATTTT. Translated, it gives CASSQESGQDYGQPQHF.

This clone was observed a few times. The chain has TRBV5-1 and TRBJ1-5; tentative D call: TRBD1 (6 bases). The CDR3 sequence is 15 residues long. CDR1 and CDR2 from the germline V gene are SGHRS and YFSETQ. V lost 1 base, J lost 3 bases, and 11 bases lay in between. This CDR3 reads CASSLSGQNNQPQHF. DNA of the CDR3: TGCGCCAGCAGCTTGTCCGGACAGAACAATCAGCCCCAGCATTTT.

This chain links TRBV27 with TRBJ1-1; a possible D gene is TRBD1 (5 bases). This CDR3 is built from 15 residues. Trimming removed 0 bases at V and 3 bases at J, with 11 bases between. From germline, CDR1 is MNHEY and CDR2 SMNVEV (reference sequence). DNA of the CDR3: TGTGCCAGCAGTTTATCGGTCCGGGGGGACACTGAAGCTTTCTTT. Its translation is CASSLSVRGDTEAFF.

This sequence joins TRBV7-8 and TRBJ1-2, with D possibly TRBD1 on 5 matching bases. Germline CDR1 is SGHVS and CDR2 is FQNEAQ. Deletions cut 5 bases from V and 8 bases from J, with 12 bases between. The CDR3 loop spans 12 amino acids. The CDR3 bases are TGTGCCAGCAGCACGGGACGGGGCGGCTACACCTTC. Encoded protein: CASSTGRGGYTF.

The chain recombines TRBV5-6 with TRBJ1-1; D is ambiguous. Trimming pared 4 bases from V and 5 bases from J, leaving 6 bases between. The CDR3 contains 11 residues. The germline V gene encodes CDR1 SGHDT and CDR2 YYEEEE. The CDR3: CASSLETEAFF. The CDR3 nucleotides are TGTGCCAGCAGCCTGGAAACTGAAGCTTTCTTT.

The chain joins TRBV18 to TRBJ2-1; 7 bases are shared with TRBD1. The V and J ends lost 5 bases and 9 bases, in that order; junction bases with no gene match: 10. This CDR3 comprises 14 residues. Germline assignment: CDR1 KGHSH and CDR2 LQKENI. The CDR3 here is CASSIPTGSGEQFF. CDR3 bases: TGTGCCAGCTCAATTCCGACAGGGTCTGGTGAGCAGTTCTTC.

V usage is TRBV7-9 and J usage is TRBJ1-2; D may be TRBD1 (5 bases). From germline, CDR1 is SEHNR and CDR2 FQNEAQ (reference sequence). Trimming cost V 5 bases and J 2 bases, with 9 bases left between them. CDR3 size: 13 residues. The CDR3 loop reads CASSAGRNYGYTF. For the CDR3, the DNA is TGTGCCAGCAGCGCAGGGAGGAACTATGGCTACACCTTC.

The chain recombines TRBV10-1 with TRBJ1-1, with 9 bases lining up with TRBD1. CDR1 is WNHNN and CDR2 is SYGVQD in the germline V gene (reference sequence). This CDR3 region has 17 residues. The J segment lost 4 bases and the V segment lost 2 bases, leaving 11 bases of the junction unmatched. The CDR3 DNA sequence: TGCGCCAGCAGTGAGCGCGGGACAGGGAAAGCGTTCACTGAAGCTTTCTTT. Amino acid sequence: CASSERGTGKAFTEAFF.

A few counts support this clone. The rearrangement links TRBV12-5 to TRBJ2-1; TRBD2 aligns across 7 bases. V lost 0 bases to trimming and J lost 5 bases; unmatched junction nucleotides: 4. Germline values: CDR1 LGHNT, CDR2 FRNRAP. The CDR3 covers 15 residues. CDR3 protein: CASGLVASGNNEQFF. CDR3 nucleotide sequence: TGTGCTAGTGGTTTGGTGGCTAGCGGAAACAATGAGCAGTTCTTC.

The rearrangement uses TRBV3-1 (or the pseudogene TRBV3-2) and TRBJ1-5; D call uncertain. The V end was cut by 1 base, the J end by 9 bases, with 10 bases between. Germline V gene data show CDR1 as LGHDT and CDR2 as YNNKEL (reference sequence). This CDR3 contains 13 residues. The CDR3 DNA sequence: TGTGCCAGCAGCCAAGCGAGCTCAGGGCCCCAGCATTTT. Amino acid sequence: CASSQASSGPQHF.